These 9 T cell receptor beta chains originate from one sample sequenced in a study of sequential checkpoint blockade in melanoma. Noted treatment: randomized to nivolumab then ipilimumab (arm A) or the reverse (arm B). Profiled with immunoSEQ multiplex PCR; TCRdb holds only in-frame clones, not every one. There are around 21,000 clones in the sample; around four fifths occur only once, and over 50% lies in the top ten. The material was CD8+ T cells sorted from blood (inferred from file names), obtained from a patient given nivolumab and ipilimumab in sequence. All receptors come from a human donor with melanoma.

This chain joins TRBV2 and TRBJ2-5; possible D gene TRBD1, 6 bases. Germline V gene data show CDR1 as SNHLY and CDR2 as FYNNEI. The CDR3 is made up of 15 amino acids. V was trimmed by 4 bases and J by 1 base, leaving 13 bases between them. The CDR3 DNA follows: TGTGCCAGCAGTGCCGGGACAATGGCCCAAGAGACCCAGTACTTC. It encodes CASSAGTMAQETQYF.

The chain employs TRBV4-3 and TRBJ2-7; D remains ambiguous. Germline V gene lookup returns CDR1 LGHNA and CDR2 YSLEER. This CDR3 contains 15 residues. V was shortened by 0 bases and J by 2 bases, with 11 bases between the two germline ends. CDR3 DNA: TGCGCCAGCAGCCAAGAGTCAGGAAAAACCTACGAGCAGTACTTC. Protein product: CASSQESGKTYEQYF.

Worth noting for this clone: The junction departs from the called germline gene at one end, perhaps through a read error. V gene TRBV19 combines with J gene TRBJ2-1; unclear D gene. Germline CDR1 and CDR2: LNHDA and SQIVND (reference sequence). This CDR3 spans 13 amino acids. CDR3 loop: CACSYAAYNEQFF. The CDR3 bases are TGTGCCTGTAGTTACGCGGCCTACAATGAGCAGTTCTTC.

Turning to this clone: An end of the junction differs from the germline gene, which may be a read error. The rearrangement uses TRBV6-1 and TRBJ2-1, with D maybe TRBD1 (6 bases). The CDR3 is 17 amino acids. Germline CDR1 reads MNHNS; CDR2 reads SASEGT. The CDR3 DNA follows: TGTGCCAACAGTGAAGAAAGGGGGAGAAGCTCCTACAATGAGCAGTTCTTC. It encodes CANSEERGRSSYNEQFF.

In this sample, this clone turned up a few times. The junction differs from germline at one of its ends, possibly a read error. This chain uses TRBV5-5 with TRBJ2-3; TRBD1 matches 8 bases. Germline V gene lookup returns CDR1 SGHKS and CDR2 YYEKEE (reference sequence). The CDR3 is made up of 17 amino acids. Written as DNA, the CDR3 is TGCGCCAGCAGCCAAGATTTTGCAGGGGGCATAACAGATACGCAGTATTTT. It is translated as CASSQDFAGGITDTQYF.

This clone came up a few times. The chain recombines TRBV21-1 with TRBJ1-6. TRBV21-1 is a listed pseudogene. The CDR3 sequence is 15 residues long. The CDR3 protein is CASSGNGRGNSPLHF. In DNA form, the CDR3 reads TGTGCCAGCAGCGGAAACGGACGGGGGAATTCACCCCTCCACTTT.

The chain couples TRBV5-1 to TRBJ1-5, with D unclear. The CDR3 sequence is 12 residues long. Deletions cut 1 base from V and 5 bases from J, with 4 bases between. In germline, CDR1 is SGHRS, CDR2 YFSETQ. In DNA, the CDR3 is TGCGCCAGCAGCTTGCTTCATCAGCCCCAGCATTTT. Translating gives CASSLLHQPQHF.

The CDR3 here is CASSLVRGSTEAFF. DNA for the CDR3: TGTGCCAGCAGCTTAGTTCGGGGGTCCACTGAAGCTTTCTTT. The rearrangement joins TRBV7-9 to TRBJ1-1; TRBD1 might be the D (5 bases). CDR1 SEHNR and CDR2 FQNEAQ come from the germline V gene (reference sequence). Trimming stripped 1 base from V and 4 bases from J, with 10 bases between. This CDR3 has 14 residues.

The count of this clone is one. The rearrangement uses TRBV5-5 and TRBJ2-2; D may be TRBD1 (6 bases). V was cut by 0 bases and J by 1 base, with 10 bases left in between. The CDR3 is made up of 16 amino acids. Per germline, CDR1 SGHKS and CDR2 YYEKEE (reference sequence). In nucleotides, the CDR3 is TGTGCCAGCAGCTTGGCATGGACAGAGAACACCGGGGAGCTGTTTTTT. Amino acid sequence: CASSLAWTENTGELFF.